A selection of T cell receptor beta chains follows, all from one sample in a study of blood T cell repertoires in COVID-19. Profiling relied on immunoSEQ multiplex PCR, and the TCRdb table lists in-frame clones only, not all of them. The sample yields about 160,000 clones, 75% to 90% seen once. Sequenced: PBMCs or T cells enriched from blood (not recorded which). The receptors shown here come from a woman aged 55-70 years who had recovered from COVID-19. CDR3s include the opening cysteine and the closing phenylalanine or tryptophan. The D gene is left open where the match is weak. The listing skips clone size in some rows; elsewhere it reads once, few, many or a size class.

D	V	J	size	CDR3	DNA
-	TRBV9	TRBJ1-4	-	CASSGWLQKLFF	TGTGCCAGCAGCGGGTGGCTCCAAAAACTGTTTTTT
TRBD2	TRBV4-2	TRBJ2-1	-	CASSQDLTGGFEQFF	TGTGCCAGCAGCCAAGATCTAACGGGGGGTTTTGAGCAGTTCTTC
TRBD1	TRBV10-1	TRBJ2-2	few	CASSDATGGTGELFF	TGCGCCAGCAGCGATGCAACAGGGGGCACCGGGGAGCTGTTTTTT
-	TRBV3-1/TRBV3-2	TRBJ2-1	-	CASSPGKVYNEQFF	TGTGCCAGCAGCCCAGGGAAAGTCTACAATGAGCAGTTCTTC
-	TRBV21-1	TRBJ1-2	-	CASSTRRDGYTF	TGTGCCAGCAGCACCCGACGGGATGGCTACACCTTC
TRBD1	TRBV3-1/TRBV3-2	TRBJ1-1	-	CASSPNRGRGRAEAFF	TGTGCCAGCAGTCCTAACAGGGGGCGCGGTAGGGCTGAAGCTTTCTTT
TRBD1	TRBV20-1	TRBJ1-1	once	CSASTGGYTEAFF	TGCAGTGCTAGTACAGGGGGCTACACTGAAGCTTTCTTT
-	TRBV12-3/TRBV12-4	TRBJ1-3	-	CASRRSSGNTIYF	TGTGCCAGCAGACGGAGCTCTGGAAACACCATATATTTT
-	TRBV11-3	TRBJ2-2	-	CASSLGAGVTGELFF	TGTGCCAGCAGCTTAGGGGCAGGGGTTACCGGGGAGCTGTTTTTT
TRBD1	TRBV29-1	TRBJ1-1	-	CSALTLTGGTEAFF	TGCAGCGCCCTGACCCTGACAGGGGGCACTGAAGCTTTCTTT
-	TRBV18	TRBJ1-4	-	CASSRGSNEKLFF	TGTGCCAGCTCAAGGGGGTCTAATGAAAAACTGTTTTTT